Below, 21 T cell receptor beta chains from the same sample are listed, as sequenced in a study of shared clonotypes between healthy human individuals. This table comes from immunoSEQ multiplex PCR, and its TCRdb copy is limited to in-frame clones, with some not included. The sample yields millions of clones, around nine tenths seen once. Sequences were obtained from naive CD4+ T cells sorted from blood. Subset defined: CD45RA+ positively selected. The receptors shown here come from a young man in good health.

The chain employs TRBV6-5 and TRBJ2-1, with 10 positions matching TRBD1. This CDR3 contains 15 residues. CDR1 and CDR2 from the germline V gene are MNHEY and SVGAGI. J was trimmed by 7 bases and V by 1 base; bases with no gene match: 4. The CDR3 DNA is TGTGCCAGCAGTTACTTCGGGACAGGGGTTAATGAGCAGTTCTTC. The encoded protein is CASSYFGTGVNEQFF.

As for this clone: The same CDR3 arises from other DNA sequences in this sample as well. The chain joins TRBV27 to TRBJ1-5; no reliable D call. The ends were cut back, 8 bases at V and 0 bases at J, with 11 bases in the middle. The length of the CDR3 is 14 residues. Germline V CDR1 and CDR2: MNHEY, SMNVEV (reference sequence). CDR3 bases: TGTGCCAGCTCCTCGGATTATAGCAATCAGCCCCAGCATTTT. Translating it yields CASSSDYSNQPQHF.

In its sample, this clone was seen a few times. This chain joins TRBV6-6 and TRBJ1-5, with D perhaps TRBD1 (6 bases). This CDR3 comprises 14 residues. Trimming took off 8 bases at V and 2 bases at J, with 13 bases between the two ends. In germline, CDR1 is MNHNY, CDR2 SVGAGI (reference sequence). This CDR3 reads CASLDSYGNQPQHF. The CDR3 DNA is TGTGCCAGCTTGGACAGTTACGGCAATCAGCCCCAGCATTTT.

The CDR3 protein is CAWSPGPGANSPLHF. The CDR3 DNA is TGTGCCTGGAGTCCAGGACCTGGGGCAAATTCACCCCTCCACTTT. The chain recombines TRBV30 with TRBJ1-6; D is possibly TRBD1 (5 bases). V was cut by 2 bases and J by 7 bases, with 15 bases left in between. Germline CDR1 reads GTSNPN; CDR2 reads SVGIG (reference sequence). The length of the CDR3 is 15 residues.

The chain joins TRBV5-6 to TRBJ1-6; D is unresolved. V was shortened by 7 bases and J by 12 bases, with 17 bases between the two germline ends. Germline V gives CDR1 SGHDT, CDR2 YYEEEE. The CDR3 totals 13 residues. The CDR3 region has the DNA TGTGCCAGCCAAGGGCAGGAGCGGTTACCCCTCCACTTT. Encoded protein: CASQGQERLPLHF.

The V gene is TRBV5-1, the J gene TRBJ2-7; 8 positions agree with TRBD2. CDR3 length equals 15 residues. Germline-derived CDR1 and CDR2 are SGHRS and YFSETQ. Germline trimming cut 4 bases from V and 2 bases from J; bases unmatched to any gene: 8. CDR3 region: CASSPGVAGTYEQYF. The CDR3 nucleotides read TGCGCCAGCAGCCCCGGGGTAGCGGGAACCTACGAGCAGTACTTC.

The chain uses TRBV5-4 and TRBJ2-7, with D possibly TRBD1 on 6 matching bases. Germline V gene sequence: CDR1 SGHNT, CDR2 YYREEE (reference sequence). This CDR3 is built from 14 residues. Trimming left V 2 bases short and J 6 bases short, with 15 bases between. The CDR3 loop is CASSLQGWTGEQYF. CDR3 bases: TGTGCCAGCAGCTTACAGGGATGGACCGGCGAGCAGTACTTC.

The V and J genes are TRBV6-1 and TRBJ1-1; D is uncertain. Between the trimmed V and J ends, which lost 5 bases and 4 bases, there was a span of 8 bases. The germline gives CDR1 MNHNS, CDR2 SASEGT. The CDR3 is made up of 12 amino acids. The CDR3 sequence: CASSPGFTEAFF. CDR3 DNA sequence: TGTGCCAGCAGTCCCGGGTTCACTGAAGCTTTCTTT.

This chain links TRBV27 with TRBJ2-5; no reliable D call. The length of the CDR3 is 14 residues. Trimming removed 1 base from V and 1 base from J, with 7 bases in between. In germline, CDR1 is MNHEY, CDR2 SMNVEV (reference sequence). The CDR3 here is CASSLLGSQETQYF. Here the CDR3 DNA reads TGTGCCAGCAGTTTATTAGGTAGCCAAGAGACCCAGTACTTC.

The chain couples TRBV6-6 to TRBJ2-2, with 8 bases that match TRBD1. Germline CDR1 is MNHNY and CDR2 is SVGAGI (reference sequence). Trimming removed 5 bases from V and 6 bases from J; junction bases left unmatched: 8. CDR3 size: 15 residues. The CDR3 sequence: CASSDPMTGAGELFF. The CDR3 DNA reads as TGTGCCAGCAGTGACCCCATGACAGGGGCCGGGGAGCTGTTTTTT.

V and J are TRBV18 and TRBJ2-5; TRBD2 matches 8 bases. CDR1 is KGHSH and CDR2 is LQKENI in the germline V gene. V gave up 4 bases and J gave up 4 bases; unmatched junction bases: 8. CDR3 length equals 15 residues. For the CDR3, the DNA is TGTGCCAGCTCACGTCAGACTAGCGAGCGAGAGACCCAGTACTTC. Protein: CASSRQTSERETQYF.

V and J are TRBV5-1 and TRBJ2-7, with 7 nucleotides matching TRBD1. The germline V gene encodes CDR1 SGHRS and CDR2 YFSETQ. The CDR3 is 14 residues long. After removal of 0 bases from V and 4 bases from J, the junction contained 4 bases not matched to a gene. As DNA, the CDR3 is TGCGCCAGCAGCTTGGACGACAGGGTGTACGAGCAGTACTTC. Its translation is CASSLDDRVYEQYF.

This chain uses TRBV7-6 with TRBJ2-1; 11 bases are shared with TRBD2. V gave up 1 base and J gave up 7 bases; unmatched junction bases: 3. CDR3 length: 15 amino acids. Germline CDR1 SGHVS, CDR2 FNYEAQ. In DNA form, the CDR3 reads TGTGCCAGCAGCTTAGTGGCTAGCGGGGGGAATGAGCAGTTCTTC. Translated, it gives CASSLVASGGNEQFF. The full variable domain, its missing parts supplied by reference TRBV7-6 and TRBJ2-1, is GAGVSQSPRYKVTKRGQDVALRCDPISGHVSLYWYRQALGQGPEFLTYFNYEAQQDKSGLPNDRFSAERPEGSISTLTIQRTEQRDSAMYRCASSLVASGGNEQFFGPGTRLTVL.

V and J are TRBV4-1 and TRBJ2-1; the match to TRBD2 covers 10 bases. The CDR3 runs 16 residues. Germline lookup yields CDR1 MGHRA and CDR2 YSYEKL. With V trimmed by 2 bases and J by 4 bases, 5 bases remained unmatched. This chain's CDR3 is CASSQPSGGSYNEQFF. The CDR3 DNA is TGCGCCAGCAGCCAACCTAGCGGGGGAAGTTACAATGAGCAGTTCTTC.

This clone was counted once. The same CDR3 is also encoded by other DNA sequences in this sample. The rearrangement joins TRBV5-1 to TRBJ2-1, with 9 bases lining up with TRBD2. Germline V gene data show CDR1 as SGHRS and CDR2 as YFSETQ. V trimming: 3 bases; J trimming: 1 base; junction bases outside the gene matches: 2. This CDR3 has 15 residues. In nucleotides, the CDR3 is TGCGCCAGCAGCTCTCTAGCGGGGTCCTACAATGAGCAGTTCTTC. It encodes CASSSLAGSYNEQFF. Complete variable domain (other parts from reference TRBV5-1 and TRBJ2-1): KAGVTQTPRYLIKTRGQQVTLSCSPISGHRSVSWYQQTPGQGLQFLFEYFSETQRNKGNFPGRFSGRQFSNSRSEMNVSTLELGDSALYLCASSSLAGSYNEQFFGPGTRLTVL.

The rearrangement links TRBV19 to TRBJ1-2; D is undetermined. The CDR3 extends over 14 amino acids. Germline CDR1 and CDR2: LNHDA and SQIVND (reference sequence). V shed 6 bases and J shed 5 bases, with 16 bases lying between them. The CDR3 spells CASSPSQKTYGYTF. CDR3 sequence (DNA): TGTGCCAGTAGCCCCTCACAGAAGACATATGGCTACACCTTC.

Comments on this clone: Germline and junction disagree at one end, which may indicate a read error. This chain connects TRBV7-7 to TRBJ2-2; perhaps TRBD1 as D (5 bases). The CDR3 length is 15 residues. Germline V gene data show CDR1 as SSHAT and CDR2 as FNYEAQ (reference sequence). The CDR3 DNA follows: TGTGCTAGCAGCCCAGGGTCCCCGAACACCGGGGAGCTGTTTTTT. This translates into CASSPGSPNTGELFF. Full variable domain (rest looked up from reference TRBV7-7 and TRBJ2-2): GAGVSQSPRYKVTKRGQDVTLRCDPISSHATLYWYQQALGQGPEFLTYFNYEAQPDKSGLPSDRFSAERPEGSISTLTIQRTEQRDSAMYRCASSPGSPNTGELFFGEGSRLTVL.

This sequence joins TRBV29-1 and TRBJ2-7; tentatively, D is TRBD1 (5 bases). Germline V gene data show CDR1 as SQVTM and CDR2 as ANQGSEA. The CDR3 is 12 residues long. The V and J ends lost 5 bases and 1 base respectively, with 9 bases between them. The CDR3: CSVLQGSYEQYF. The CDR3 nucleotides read TGCAGCGTTCTGCAGGGATCCTACGAGCAGTACTTC.

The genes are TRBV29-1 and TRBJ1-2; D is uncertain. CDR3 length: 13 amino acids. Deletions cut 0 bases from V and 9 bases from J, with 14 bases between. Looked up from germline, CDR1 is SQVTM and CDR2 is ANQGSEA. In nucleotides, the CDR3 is TGCAGCGTTGAAGAGGATCCACGCATGAGCTACACCTTC. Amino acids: CSVEEDPRMSYTF.

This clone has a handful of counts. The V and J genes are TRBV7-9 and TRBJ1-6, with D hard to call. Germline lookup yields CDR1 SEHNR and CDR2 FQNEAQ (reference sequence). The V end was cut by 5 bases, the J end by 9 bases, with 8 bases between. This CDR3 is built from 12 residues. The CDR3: CASSNGFSPLHF. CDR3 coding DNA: TGTGCCAGCAGCAATGGGTTTTCACCCCTCCACTTT. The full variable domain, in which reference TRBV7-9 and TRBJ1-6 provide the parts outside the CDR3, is DTGVSQNPRHKITKRGQNVTFRCDPISEHNRLYWYRQTLGQGPEFLTYFQNEAQLEKSRLLSDRFSAERPKGSFSTLEIQRTEQGDSAMYLCASSNGFSPLHFGNGTRLTVT.

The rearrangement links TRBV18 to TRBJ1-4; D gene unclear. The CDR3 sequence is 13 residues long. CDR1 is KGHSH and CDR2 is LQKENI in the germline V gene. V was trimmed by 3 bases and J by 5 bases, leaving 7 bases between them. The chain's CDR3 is CASSPDGNEKLFF. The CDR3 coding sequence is TGTGCCAGCTCACCTGACGGGAATGAAAAACTGTTTTTT. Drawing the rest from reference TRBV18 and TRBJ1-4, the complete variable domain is NAGVMQNPRHLVRRRGQEARLRCSPMKGHSHVYWYRQLPEEGLKFMVYLQKENIIDESGMPKERFSAEFPKEGPSILRIQQVVRGDSAAYFCASSPDGNEKLFFGSGTQLSVL.